This entry features one T cell receptor beta chain sequence. Its antigen is currently unknown. These data belong to a study of tissue T cells after allogeneic stem cell transplantation. Enrolled prospectively were adult allogeneic hematopoietic cell transplant recipients whose graft-versus-host disease was steroid-refractory. The study's findings and limits: Anatomically similar tissues had similar TCR repertoires within each patient.

Data came from immunoSEQ multiplex PCR; TCRdb stores just in-frame clones and leaves some out. Seen here are over 900 clones, more than 90% observed once, and the top ten hold around 4.5%. Per the germline V gene, CDR1 is SGHNT and CDR2 is YYREEE (reference sequence). The CDR3 length is 14 residues. V dropped 5 bases and J dropped 4; count of bases not matched to a gene: 3. The clonotype comes from a male patient at least 60 years old with steroid-refractory graft-versus-host disease after an allogeneic stem cell transplant. Some T cells may trace back to the graft donor. Sequences were derived from spleen tissue, sampled at autopsy. The chain uses TRBV5-4 and TRBJ2-5; 12 bases are shared with TRBD1. In DNA form, the CDR3 reads TGTGCCAGCAGAAGGGACAGGGGGCTAGAGACCCAGTACTTC. This codes for CASRRDRGLETQYF. Supplemented by reference TRBV5-4 and TRBJ2-5, the full variable domain reads ETGVTQSPTHLIKTRGQQVTLRCSSQSGHNTVSWYQQALGQGPQFIFQYYREEENGRGNFPPRFSGLQFPNYSSELNVNALELDDSALYLCASRRDRGLETQYFGPGTRLLVL.